This T cell receptor beta chain stems from a study of blood T cell repertoires in COVID-19. Study background: The cDNA or gDNA used as material had been derived from T cells, B-cell-depleted T cells, or PBMCs.

Under the authors' procedure: Nucleated cell counts were estimated from reference gene primer amplification. The protocol was immunoSEQ multiplex PCR, while the TCRdb copy is restricted to in-frame clones and leaves out a portion. The V and J calls and clone size were taken over from that table, and D and trimming were inferred from the DNA. The data contain fewer than 700,000 clones, approximately 88% of them seen just once; the ten biggest clones take up roughly 8%. Seattle patients were enrolled during active infection and followed longitudinally. CDR3 length: 14 residues. Trimming took off 0 bases at V and 1 base at J, with 6 bases between the two ends. The germline V gene encodes CDR1 SGDLS and CDR2 YYNGEE.

The sample comprised peripheral blood. The clonotype comes from a woman aged 50 to 65 with COVID-19, enrolled during active disease. This chain connects TRBV9 to TRBJ2-3; D gene ambiguous. The CDR3 reads CASSVDVGTDTQYF. The CDR3 DNA follows: TGTGCCAGCAGCGTAGATGTAGGCACAGATACGCAGTATTTT.